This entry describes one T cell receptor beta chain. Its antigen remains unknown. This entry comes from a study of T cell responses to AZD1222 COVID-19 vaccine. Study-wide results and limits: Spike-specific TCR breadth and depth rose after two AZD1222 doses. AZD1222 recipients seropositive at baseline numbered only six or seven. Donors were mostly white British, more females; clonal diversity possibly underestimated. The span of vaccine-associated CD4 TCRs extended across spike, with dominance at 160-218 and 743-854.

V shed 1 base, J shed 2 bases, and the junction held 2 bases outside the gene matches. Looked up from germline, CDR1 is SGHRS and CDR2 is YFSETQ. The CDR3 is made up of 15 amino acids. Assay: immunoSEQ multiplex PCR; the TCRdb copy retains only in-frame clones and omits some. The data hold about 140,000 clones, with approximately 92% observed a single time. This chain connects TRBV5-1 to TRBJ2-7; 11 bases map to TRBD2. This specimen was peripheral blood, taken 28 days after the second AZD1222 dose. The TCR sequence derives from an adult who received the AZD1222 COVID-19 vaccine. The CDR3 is CASSLSLAGAYEQYF. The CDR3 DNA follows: TGCGCCAGCAGCTTGTCACTAGCGGGGGCCTACGAGCAGTACTTC.